The TCR beta chain described here comes from a study of T cell repertoires in cytomegalovirus infection. TCRdb analysed the reads with MiXCR anew, one entry per CDR3 protein. The sample shows over 450,000 distinct CDR3 sequences, about 11% of them seen only once. This clonotype was observed at least ten times. With 4 bases clipped from V and 5 bases from J, the junction kept 8 bases outside the gene matches. Germline V gives CDR1 SGHTA, CDR2 FQGNSA. The CDR3 extends over 14 amino acids. This clonotype originated in a human donor in good health (CMV status not recorded). Some clones in this sample may be carry-over from other donors' samples. The rearrangement joins TRBV7-2 to TRBJ2-7, with 7 bases lining up with TRBD2. The specimen sequenced was PBMCs. CDR3 DNA sequence: TGTGCCAGCAGCTCGTGGACTAGATCCGACGAGCAGTACTTC. It specifies CASSSWTRSDEQYF.